Below are 16 T cell receptor beta chains sequenced from a single sample in a study of cytomegalovirus exposure and HLA in healthy donors. Use of 60 Vbeta and 13 Jbeta primers characterized the PCR. TCRdb keeps only in-frame clones here, not all; method: immunoSEQ multiplex PCR. The repertoire holds 130,000 to 150,000 clones, roughly 82% seen once, with roughly 3.4% in the top ten. The sample comprised PBMCs. The receptors were gathered from a male donor in good health and CMV-seronegative.

Remarks on this clone: The same CDR3 also results from other DNA sequences found in this sample. The chain has TRBV7-9 and TRBJ1-1, with a tentative D call TRBD1 (6 bases). CDR1 and CDR2 (germline): SEHNR, FQNEAQ (reference sequence). The CDR3 runs 14 residues. Trimming shortened V by 5 bases and J by 3 bases, and 13 bases separated the two germline ends. The CDR3 loop reads CASSNIGGDTEAFF. The CDR3 region has the DNA TGTGCCAGCAGCAATATAGGGGGAGACACTGAAGCTTTCTTT.

This chain connects TRBV5-1 to TRBJ1-4; 7 bases map to TRBD1. The CDR3 length is 14 residues. Germline CDR1 reads SGHRS; CDR2 reads YFSETQ. V shed 0 bases, J shed 7 bases, and the junction held 3 bases outside the gene matches. CDR3 nucleotide sequence: TGCGCCAGCAGCTTGGAGGGGGCAGGTGAAAAACTGTTTTTT. Encoded protein: CASSLEGAGEKLFF.

The chain is built from TRBV7-6 and TRBJ1-1, with D unclear. Trimming cost V 3 bases and J 0 bases, with 11 bases left between them. The germline gives CDR1 SGHVS, CDR2 FNYEAQ. The length of the CDR3 is 15 residues. In DNA, the CDR3 is TGTGCCAGCAGCTTGGGAGACACGGTGAACACTGAAGCTTTCTTT. It encodes CASSLGDTVNTEAFF.

The chain employs TRBV30 and TRBJ2-7, with 10 bases fitting TRBD2. CDR1 is GTSNPN, CDR2 SVGIG, per germline (reference sequence). The ends lost 4 bases at V and 1 base at J; junction bases unmatched: 7. This CDR3 contains 15 residues. The CDR3 reads CAWNPGLAASYEQYF. DNA for the CDR3: TGTGCCTGGAACCCTGGACTAGCGGCGTCCTACGAGCAGTACTTC. Full variable domain (missing parts from reference TRBV30 and TRBJ2-7): SQTIHQWPATLVQPVGSPLSLECTVEGTSNPNLYWYRQAAGRGLQLLFYSVGIGQISSEVPQNLSASRPQDRQFILSSKKLLLSDSGFYLCAWNPGLAASYEQYFGPGTRLTVT.

The J gene is TRBJ2-2, the V gene TRBV4-2; maybe TRBD2 (5 bases). This CDR3 comprises 16 residues. V gave up 1 base and J gave up 7 bases, with 16 bases separating them. Germline assignment: CDR1 LGHNA and CDR2 YNFKEQ. Here the CDR3 DNA reads TGTGCCAGCAGCCAAGGGGTGCGTAGCGATGGCGGGGAGCTGTTTTTT. It yields the protein CASSQGVRSDGGELFF.

This clone was observed once. V and J are TRBV6-6 and TRBJ1-2, with D possibly being TRBD1 (5 bases). Trimming pared 5 bases from V and 8 bases from J, leaving 18 bases between. Germline lookup yields CDR1 MNHNY and CDR2 SVGAGI (reference sequence). The CDR3 is 14 residues long. CDR3 loop: CASSDQPGRGGYTF. The CDR3 DNA sequence: TGTGCCAGCAGTGATCAGCCAGGGCGGGGGGGCTACACCTTC.

This sequence joins TRBV6-1 and TRBJ2-5; 7 bases are shared with TRBD2. Germline loops: CDR1 MNHNS, CDR2 SASEGT. The CDR3 is 14 residues long. Germline trimming cut 0 bases from V and 5 bases from J; bases unmatched to any gene: 3. CDR3 sequence: CASSEAGLLETQYF. The CDR3 DNA reads TGTGCCAGCAGTGAAGCGGGACTATTGGAGACCCAGTACTTC.

The V and J genes are TRBV25-1 and TRBJ2-7; 7 bases fit TRBD1. CDR1 is MGHDK, CDR2 SYGVNS, per germline. V was clipped by 4 bases and J by 0 bases; unmatched bases: 0. This CDR3 has 13 amino acids. The CDR3 reads CASSGDSSYEQYF. DNA of the CDR3: TGTGCCAGCAGTGGGGACAGCTCCTACGAGCAGTACTTC.

In this sample, this clone turned up once. CDR3: CASSLAGTSGYNEQFF. CDR3 DNA sequence: TGCGCCAGCAGCTTGGCCGGGACTAGCGGTTACAATGAGCAGTTCTTC. The chain uses TRBV5-1 and TRBJ2-1; 11 positions agree with TRBD2. J lost 4 bases, V lost 0 bases, and 3 bases had no gene match. The germline V gene encodes CDR1 SGHRS and CDR2 YFSETQ. There are 16 residues in the CDR3.

The chain links TRBV7-6 to TRBJ2-1; 9 bases agree with TRBD2. This CDR3 spans 15 amino acids. The trim removed 1 base at V and 9 bases at J, leaving 7 bases unmatched. From germline, CDR1 is SGHVS and CDR2 FNYEAQ. DNA for the CDR3: TGTGCCAGCAGCTTAGAAGCGGGAGGTCAGGGTGAGCAGTTCTTC. This translates into CASSLEAGGQGEQFF. The whole variable domain, remainder taken from reference TRBV7-6 and TRBJ2-1, is GAGVSQSPRYKVTKRGQDVALRCDPISGHVSLYWYRQALGQGPEFLTYFNYEAQQDKSGLPNDRFSAERPEGSISTLTIQRTEQRDSAMYRCASSLEAGGQGEQFFGPGTRLTVL.

The chain uses TRBV5-4 and TRBJ2-1, with D maybe TRBD2 (7 bases). This CDR3 is 14 amino acids long. The V and J ends lost 4 bases and 3 bases respectively, with 11 bases between them. CDR1 and CDR2 from the germline V gene are SGHNT and YYREEE (reference sequence). CDR3 nucleotides: TGTGCCAGCAGCGTGGGAGGGGGCTACAATGAGCAGTTCTTC. It codes for CASSVGGGYNEQFF. Supplemented by reference TRBV5-4 and TRBJ2-1, the full variable domain reads ETGVTQSPTHLIKTRGQQVTLRCSSQSGHNTVSWYQQALGQGPQFIFQYYREEENGRGNFPPRFSGLQFPNYSSELNVNALELDDSALYLCASSVGGGYNEQFFGPGTRLTVL.

The rearrangement joins TRBV27 to TRBJ1-2; TRBD1 might be the D (5 bases). Trimming took off 3 bases at V and 4 bases at J, with 12 bases between the two ends. The CDR3 length is 14 residues. Germline V lookup: CDR1 MNHEY, CDR2 SMNVEV (reference sequence). CDR3 DNA sequence: TGTGCCAGCAGTTTTAAGGGGTTCGGCTATGGCTACACCTTC. This sequence encodes CASSFKGFGYGYTF.

The V call is TRBV27, the J call TRBJ2-5; maybe TRBD2 (7 bases). In germline, CDR1 is MNHEY, CDR2 SMNVEV (reference sequence). Trimming removed 6 bases at V and 4 bases at J, with 9 bases between. CDR3 length: 12 amino acids. For the CDR3, the DNA is TGTGCCAGCAGAGGGGGGGGAGAGACCCAGTACTTC. Amino acid sequence: CASRGGGETQYF.

The V call is TRBV19, the J call TRBJ2-1; TRBD2 matches at 13 bases. This CDR3 has 14 amino acids. Trimming cost V 7 bases and J 7 bases; bases outside gene matches: 4. Germline V gives CDR1 LNHDA, CDR2 SQIVND (reference sequence). The CDR3 DNA is TGTGCCAGTACGACTAGCGGGAGGTGGAATGAGCAGTTCTTC. Its translation: CASTTSGRWNEQFF.

This clone was seen only a few times. The V and J genes are TRBV28 and TRBJ2-1; 9 bases are a match to TRBD1. Germline V gene lookup returns CDR1 MDHEN and CDR2 SYDVKM. The CDR3 is made up of 13 amino acids. The V and J ends lost 5 bases and 10 bases, in that order; junction bases with no gene match: 6. CDR3 protein: CASSLTGGREQFF. In DNA form, the CDR3 reads TGTGCCAGCAGTCTTACAGGGGGCCGGGAGCAGTTCTTC. The full variable domain, rest sourced from reference TRBV28 and TRBJ2-1, is DVKVTQSSRYLVKRTGEKVFLECVQDMDHENMFWYRQDPGLGLRLIYFSYDVKMKEKGDIPEGYSVSREKKERFSLILESASTNQTSMYLCASSLTGGREQFFGPGTRLTVL.

Only a few counts were recorded for this clone. V and J are TRBV9 and TRBJ2-2, with TRBD1 matching over 12 bases. The CDR3 is 18 amino acids. Per germline, CDR1 SGDLS and CDR2 YYNGEE. Germline trimming cut 4 bases from V and 3 bases from J; bases unmatched to any gene: 10. The CDR3 DNA reads TGTGCCAGCAGCTTAACCGGGACAGGGGGCAGGTACACCGGGGAGCTGTTTTTT. Protein product: CASSLTGTGGRYTGELFF.